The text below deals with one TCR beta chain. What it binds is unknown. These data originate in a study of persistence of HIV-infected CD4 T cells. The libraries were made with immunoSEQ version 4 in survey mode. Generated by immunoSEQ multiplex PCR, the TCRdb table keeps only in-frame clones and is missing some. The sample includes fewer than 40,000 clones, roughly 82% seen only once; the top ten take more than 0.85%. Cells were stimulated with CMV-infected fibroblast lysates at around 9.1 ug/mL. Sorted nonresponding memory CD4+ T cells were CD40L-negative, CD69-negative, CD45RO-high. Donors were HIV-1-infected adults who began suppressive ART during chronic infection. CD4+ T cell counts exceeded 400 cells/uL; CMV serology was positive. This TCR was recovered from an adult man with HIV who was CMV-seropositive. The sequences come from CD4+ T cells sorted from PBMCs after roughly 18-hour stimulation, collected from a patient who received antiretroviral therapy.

CDR3 sequence reads: CASSLRTSVNEQFF. For the CDR3, the DNA is TGTGCCAGCAGCCTCCGGACTAGCGTCAATGAGCAGTTCTTC. The V call is TRBV6-5, the J call TRBJ2-1; 9 bases match TRBD2. The germline V gene encodes CDR1 MNHEY and CDR2 SVGAGI. This CDR3 contains 14 residues. V trimming: 6 bases; J trimming: 6 bases; junction bases outside the gene matches: 6.